Shown below are 12 T cell receptor beta chains from a single sample sequenced in a study of blood T cell repertoires in COVID-19 (dated by TCRdb to the early 2020s). Library creation used the immunoSEQ multiplex PCR assay. TCRdb provides this immuneACCESS table in a form limited to in-frame rearrangements. Some clones are lacking; in checked studies, under half of them reflect an unresolved V gene, and why the rest are absent is not known. Here the sample has more than 200,000 clones; 80% to 90% occur a single time. About 9.4% of the sample is in the top ten clones. Specimen: peripheral blood. Receptors originate from a woman aged 80 or over with acute or convalescent COVID-19.

The chain couples TRBV7-2 to TRBJ1-1, with D perhaps matching TRBD1 (5 bases). The V end lost 4 bases, the J end lost 0 bases, and 12 bases lay between the germline ends. The CDR3 has 15 amino acids. CDR1 SGHTA and CDR2 FQGNSA come from the germline V gene. CDR3: CASSYQTAMNTEAFF. The DNA for the CDR3 is TGTGCCAGCAGCTACCAGACAGCCATGAACACTGAAGCTTTCTTT.

The chain links TRBV6-5 to TRBJ2-5; TRBD2 matches 12 bases. With 2 bases clipped from V and 4 bases from J, the junction kept 5 bases outside the gene matches. The V gene's germline CDR1 is MNHEY and CDR2 SVGAGI. The length of the CDR3 is 16 residues. The CDR3 nucleotides read TGTGCCAGCAGTTACACGACTAGCGGGAGTGCAGAGACCCAGTACTTC. As protein: CASSYTTSGSAETQYF.

The V and J genes are TRBV11-3 and TRBJ1-6; maybe TRBD1 (5 bases). Trimming pared 5 bases from V and 7 bases from J, leaving 9 bases between. Germline V gene sequence: CDR1 SGHNT, CDR2 YENEEA. The CDR3 is 13 residues long. CDR3 nucleotides: TGTGCCAGCAGCCCAGGGCCCAATTCACCCCTCCACTTT. It is translated as CASSPGPNSPLHF. Together with reference TRBV11-3 and TRBJ1-6, the CDR3 gives the full variable domain: EAGVVQSPRYKIIEKKQPVAFWCNPISGHNTLYWYLQNLGQGPELLIRYENEEAVDDSQLPKDRFSAERLKGVDSTLKIQPAELGDSAVYLCASSPGPNSPLHFGNGTRLTVT.

The chain recombines TRBV19 with TRBJ2-3; 10 nucleotides align to TRBD2. There are 17 residues in the CDR3. J gave up 3 bases and V 3 bases, and 9 bases lay outside the gene matches. The germline CDR1 and CDR2 sequences are LNHDA and SQIVND (reference sequence). The CDR3 bases are TGTGCCAGTAGTATTAAAATTAGCGGGAGGAAAACAGATACGCAGTATTTT. This encodes CASSIKISGRKTDTQYF.

The chain employs TRBV4-3 and TRBJ1-4; 7 bases map to TRBD1. Germline loops: CDR1 LGHNA, CDR2 YSLEER. The CDR3 has 20 residues. J gave up 2 bases and V 0 bases, and 15 bases lay outside the gene matches. The CDR3 nucleotides are TGCGCCAGCAGCCAAGATAGAGGCAGGGGGAGGTTGTCGACTAATGAAAAACTGTTTTTT. Translation gives CASSQDRGRGRLSTNEKLFF.

The chain couples TRBV21-1 to TRBJ1-5. TRBV21-1 is assigned pseudogene status. The CDR3 is made up of 19 amino acids. This chain's CDR3 is CASSKEGKRPGLSNQPQHF. The CDR3 nucleotides are TGTGCCAGCAGCAAGGAGGGGAAACGACCGGGTTTAAGCAATCAGCCCCAGCATTTT.

The rearrangement uses TRBV7-9 and TRBJ1-2, with D unclear. The CDR3 extends over 12 amino acids. Germline CDR1 reads SEHNR; CDR2 reads FQNEAQ (reference sequence). Deletions cut 6 bases from V and 8 bases from J, with 13 bases between. Here the CDR3 reads CASRIGEEGYTF. DNA for the CDR3: TGTGCCAGCAGGATTGGCGAGGAAGGCTACACCTTC.

This clone has only a few counts. The chain is built from TRBV27 and TRBJ2-7; 9 bases map to TRBD2. Germline V gene sequence: CDR1 MNHEY, CDR2 SMNVEV (reference sequence). J was trimmed by 5 bases and V by 5 bases; bases with no gene match: 10. The length of the CDR3 is 15 residues. The CDR3 loop is CASSLFSGRDNEQYF. CDR3 in DNA: TGTGCCAGCAGTCTTTTTAGCGGGAGAGATAACGAGCAGTACTTC.

The chain combines TRBV5-1 with TRBJ1-3; 9 bases are shared with TRBD1. The CDR3 covers 16 residues. Per the germline V gene, CDR1 is SGHRS and CDR2 is YFSETQ. With 0 bases clipped from V and 1 base from J, the junction kept 2 bases outside the gene matches. The CDR3 here is CASSLGDRASGNTIYF. In DNA form, the CDR3 reads TGCGCCAGCAGCTTGGGGGACAGGGCTTCTGGAAACACCATATATTTT.

V usage is TRBV6-5 and J usage is TRBJ1-3, with a possible D match to TRBD1 (6 bases). This CDR3 is built from 15 residues. V was pared by 7 bases and J by 0 bases, with 13 bases between. CDR1 MNHEY and CDR2 SVGAGI come from the germline V gene. CDR3 sequence (DNA): TGTGCCAGCACCGCACAGGGTGTCTCTGGAAACACCATATATTTT. Translation gives CASTAQGVSGNTIYF.

The gene calls are TRBV3-1 (or the pseudogene TRBV3-2) and TRBJ2-5, with 10 bases that match TRBD2. The germline gives CDR1 LGHDT, CDR2 YNNKEL (reference sequence). Trimming at V came to 2 bases and at J to 4 bases, leaving 4 bases not matched to a gene. This CDR3 spans 15 amino acids. The CDR3 here is CASSQLPSGGETQYF. The DNA of the CDR3 is TGTGCCAGCAGCCAACTGCCTAGCGGGGGAGAGACCCAGTACTTC.

This chain joins TRBV18 and TRBJ2-5; TRBD2 matches at 15 bases. The CDR3 has 16 amino acids. In germline, CDR1 is KGHSH, CDR2 LQKENI. With 1 base clipped from V and 5 bases from J, the junction kept 2 bases outside the gene matches. The CDR3 sequence: CASSPLGTSGRETQYF. CDR3 DNA: TGTGCCAGCTCACCACTCGGGACTAGCGGGAGGGAGACCCAGTACTTC.